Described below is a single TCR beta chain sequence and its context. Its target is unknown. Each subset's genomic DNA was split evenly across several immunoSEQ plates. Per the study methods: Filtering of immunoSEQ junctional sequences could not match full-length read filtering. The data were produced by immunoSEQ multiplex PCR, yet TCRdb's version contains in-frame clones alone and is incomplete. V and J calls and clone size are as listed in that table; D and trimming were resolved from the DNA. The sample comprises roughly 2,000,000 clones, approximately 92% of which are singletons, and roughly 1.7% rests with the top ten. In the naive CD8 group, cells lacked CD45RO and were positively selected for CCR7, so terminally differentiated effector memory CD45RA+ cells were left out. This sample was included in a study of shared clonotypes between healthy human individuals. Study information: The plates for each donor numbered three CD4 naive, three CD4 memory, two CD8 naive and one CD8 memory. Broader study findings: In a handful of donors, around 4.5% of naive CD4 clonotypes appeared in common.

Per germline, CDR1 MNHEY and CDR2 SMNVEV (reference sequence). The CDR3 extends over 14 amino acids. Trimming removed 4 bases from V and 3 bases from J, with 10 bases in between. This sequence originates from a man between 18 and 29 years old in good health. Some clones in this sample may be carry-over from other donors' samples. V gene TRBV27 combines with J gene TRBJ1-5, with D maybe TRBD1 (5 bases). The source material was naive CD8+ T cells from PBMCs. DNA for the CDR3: TGTGCCAGCAGTTCCTTGACAGACAATCAGCCCCAGCATTTT. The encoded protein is CASSSLTDNQPQHF.